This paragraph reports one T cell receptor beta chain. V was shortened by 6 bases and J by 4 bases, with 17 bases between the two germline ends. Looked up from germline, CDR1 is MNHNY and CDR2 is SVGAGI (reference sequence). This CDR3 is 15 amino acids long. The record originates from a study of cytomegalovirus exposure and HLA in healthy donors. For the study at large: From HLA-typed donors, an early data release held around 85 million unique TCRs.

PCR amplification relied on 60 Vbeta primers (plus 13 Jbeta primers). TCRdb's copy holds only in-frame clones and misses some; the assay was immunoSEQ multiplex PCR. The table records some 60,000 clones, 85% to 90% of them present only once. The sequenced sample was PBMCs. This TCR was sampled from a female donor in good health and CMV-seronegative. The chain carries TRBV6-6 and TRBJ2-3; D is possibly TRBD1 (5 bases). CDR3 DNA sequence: TGTGCCAGCAGATCCCCCCCTCCAGGGTCAGATACGCAGTATTTT. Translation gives CASRSPPPGSDTQYF.